The 32 T cell receptor beta chains reported below all come from one sample, sequenced in a study of cytomegalovirus exposure and HLA in healthy donors. PCR involved 60 Vbeta and 13 Jbeta primers. Using immunoSEQ multiplex PCR, the repertoire was profiled, and TCRdb retains in-frame clones only, with some absent. The sample has over 150,000 clones; around 72% are singletons. Sequencing was carried out using PBMCs. These receptors originate from a woman between 50 and 59 years old in good health and CMV-seropositive.

The chain has TRBV2 and TRBJ2-3; TRBD1 matches 7 bases. Germline loops: CDR1 SNHLY, CDR2 FYNNEI. The CDR3 loop spans 14 amino acids. Trimming at V came to 4 bases and at J to 1 base, leaving 2 bases not matched to a gene. CDR3 nucleotide sequence: TGTGCCAGCAGTGGGGACAGCCGCACAGATACGCAGTATTTT. Translation: CASSGDSRTDTQYF.

The gene calls are TRBV7-2 and TRBJ1-5; 8 bases are shared with TRBD1. The CDR3 has 18 amino acids. V gave up 1 base and J gave up 0 bases; unmatched junction bases: 8. Germline V CDR1 and CDR2: SGHTA, FQGNSA. CDR3 amino acids: CASSLGAGTGYSNQPQHF. In nucleotides, the CDR3 is TGTGCCAGCAGCTTAGGTGCCGGGACAGGCTATAGCAATCAGCCCCAGCATTTT.

A few counts support this clone. The rearrangement joins TRBV30 to TRBJ1-5; D gene ambiguous. CDR3 length: 15 amino acids. The germline V and J ends were trimmed by 4 bases and 3 bases, with 16 bases remaining between them. The V gene's germline CDR1 is GTSNPN and CDR2 SVGIG (reference sequence). Here the CDR3 DNA reads TGTGCCTGGAAGAAGCATGAGCTCCCCAATCAGCCCCAGCATTTT. Residues: CAWKKHELPNQPQHF.

The genes are TRBV7-2 and TRBJ2-7; D not resolved. Between the trimmed V and J ends, which lost 4 bases and 7 bases, there was a span of 8 bases. The CDR3 consists of 11 residues. The V gene's germline CDR1 is SGHTA and CDR2 FQGNSA. The CDR3 region has the DNA TGTGCCAGCAGCTCGTTCGGGGAGCAGTACTTC. It yields the protein CASSSFGEQYF. Variable domain in full (rest from reference TRBV7-2 and TRBJ2-7): GAGVSQSPSNKVTEKGKDVELRCDPISGHTALYWYRQSLGQGLEFLIYFQGNSAPDKSGLPSDRFSAERTGGSVSTLTIQRTQQEDSAVYLCASSSFGEQYFGPGTRLTVT.

The V call is TRBV9, the J call TRBJ2-1, with TRBD2 as a possible D gene (5 bases). Germline CDR1 and CDR2: SGDLS and YYNGEE. The CDR3 is 12 amino acids. Trimming left V 2 bases short and J 6 bases short, with 6 bases between. The chain's CDR3 is CASSVRANEQFF. For the CDR3, the DNA is TGTGCCAGCAGCGTGAGGGCCAATGAGCAGTTCTTC.

The V call is TRBV19, the J call TRBJ1-5, with TRBD1 matching 7 bases. Germline assignment: CDR1 LNHDA and CDR2 SQIVND (reference sequence). V was clipped by 8 bases and J by 3 bases; unmatched bases: 7. CDR3 size: 14 residues. For the CDR3, the DNA is TGTGCCAGTGGGGACAGTGGGCACAATCAGCCCCAGCATTTT. Its translation: CASGDSGHNQPQHF.

The chain recombines TRBV5-1 with TRBJ1-3; 7 bases line up with TRBD1. CDR1 and CDR2 (germline): SGHRS, YFSETQ. The V and J ends lost 4 bases and 0 bases, in that order; junction bases with no gene match: 4. CDR3 length: 15 residues. The CDR3 spells CASSPTGNSGNTIYF. As DNA, the CDR3 is TGCGCCAGCAGCCCGACAGGGAACTCTGGAAACACCATATATTTT.

This chain uses TRBV4-3 with TRBJ2-2; TRBD2 is a possible D gene (6 bases). This CDR3 has 18 residues. Germline lookup yields CDR1 LGHNA and CDR2 YSLEER. Trimming took 1 base from V and 6 from J, leaving 21 bases between them. CDR3 in DNA: TGCGCCAGCAGCCAAGTGGACCTAGCGATTGAGGGTCCCGGGGAGCTGTTTTTT. Its protein product is CASSQVDLAIEGPGELFF.

The chain couples TRBV9 to TRBJ2-7, with a weak D call TRBD1 (6 bases). With 3 bases removed from V and 3 bases from J, the gap between germline ends came to 10 bases. CDR1 SGDLS and CDR2 YYNGEE come from the germline V gene. This CDR3 region has 13 residues. CDR3 loop: CASSAQDSYEQYF. CDR3 in DNA: TGTGCCAGCAGCGCCCAGGACAGCTACGAGCAGTACTTC.

The rearrangement links TRBV5-1 to TRBJ2-3, with 11 bases fitting TRBD1. Germline V gene data show CDR1 as SGHRS and CDR2 as YFSETQ. The CDR3 has 16 amino acids. V gave up 3 bases and J gave up 7 bases; unmatched junction bases: 10. The CDR3 nucleotides are TGCGCCAGCAGCTCCTGGACAGGGGGCCCCTCGAATACGCAGTATTTT. It encodes CASSSWTGGPSNTQYF.

This sequence joins TRBV7-8 and TRBJ1-4; the D gene is possibly TRBD1 (5 bases). V shed 2 bases and J shed 7 bases, with 5 bases lying between them. This CDR3 comprises 12 residues. Germline CDR1 is SGHVS and CDR2 is FQNEAQ. The CDR3 is CASSLQGEKLFF. DNA for the CDR3: TGTGCCAGCAGCTTACAGGGTGAAAAACTGTTTTTT.

V and J are TRBV29-1 and TRBJ1-3, with D maybe TRBD1 (6 bases). This CDR3 region has 16 residues. CDR1 and CDR2 (germline): SQVTM, ANQGSEA. The CDR3, as DNA: TGCAGAAATTTCACCCGGGACAACAACTTTGGAAACACCATATATTTT. Amino acids: CRNFTRDNNFGNTIYF.

This chain joins TRBV28 and TRBJ1-1; 10 nucleotides line up with TRBD1. The CDR3 is 16 residues long. Germline lookup yields CDR1 MDHEN and CDR2 SYDVKM. With 3 bases clipped from V and 3 bases from J, the junction kept 7 bases outside the gene matches. CDR3 residues: CASSLAGTGVDTEAFF. The CDR3 nucleotides read TGTGCCAGCAGTTTGGCCGGGACAGGGGTTGACACTGAAGCTTTCTTT.

In its sample, this clone ranks as medium-sized. The gene calls are TRBV7-2 and TRBJ2-7, with TRBD1 identical over 12 bases. Germline assignment: CDR1 SGHTA and CDR2 FQGNSA. V lost 4 bases, J lost 7 bases, and 8 bases stayed unmatched. The CDR3 covers 15 residues. This CDR3 reads CASSSRGQGAEEQYF. The CDR3 DNA reads TGTGCCAGCAGCTCACGGGGACAGGGGGCAGAGGAGCAGTACTTC.

This clone was recorded once. This rearrangement joins TRBV5-1 to TRBJ1-2; 7 nucleotides agree with TRBD1. V lost 4 bases, J lost 3 bases, and 6 bases stayed unmatched. Germline-derived CDR1 and CDR2 are SGHRS and YFSETQ. The CDR3 loop spans 14 amino acids. The CDR3 DNA follows: TGCGCCAGCAGCGAGACAGGGCCTCACTATGGCTACACCTTC. Translating it yields CASSETGPHYGYTF. Looking up the rest from reference TRBV5-1 and TRBJ1-2 gives the full variable domain: KAGVTQTPRYLIKTRGQQVTLSCSPISGHRSVSWYQQTPGQGLQFLFEYFSETQRNKGNFPGRFSGRQFSNSRSEMNVSTLELGDSALYLCASSETGPHYGYTFGSGTRLTVV.

V and J are TRBV5-5 and TRBJ1-1; possibly TRBD1 for D (5 bases). The CDR3 loop spans 15 amino acids. Per the germline V gene, CDR1 is SGHKS and CDR2 is YYEKEE (reference sequence). The germline V and J ends were trimmed by 1 base and 2 bases, with 12 bases remaining between them. CDR3 region: CASSLYLTENTEAFF. The CDR3, as DNA: TGTGCCAGCAGCTTGTATTTGACAGAAAACACTGAAGCTTTCTTT. Supplemented by reference TRBV5-5 and TRBJ1-1, the full variable domain reads DAGVTQSPTHLIKTRGQQVTLRCSPISGHKSVSWYQQVLGQGPQFIFQYYEKEERGRGNFPDRFSARQFPNYSSELNVNALLLGDSALYLCASSLYLTENTEAFFGQGTRLTVV.

This clone was detected once. The CDR3: CASSFRTGAGNTIYF. DNA of the CDR3: TGTGCCAGCAGTTTCCGGACAGGGGCTGGAAACACCATATATTTT. The V call is TRBV28, the J call TRBJ1-3; 9 nucleotides agree with TRBD1. The CDR3 length is 15 residues. CDR1 and CDR2 (germline): MDHEN, SYDVKM. After removal of 3 bases from V and 2 bases from J, the junction contained 2 bases not matched to a gene.

The CDR3 sequence: CASSPGREYNSPLHF. DNA for the CDR3: TGCGCCAGCAGCCCCGGGCGGGAGTATAATTCACCCCTCCACTTT. V usage is TRBV4-1 and J usage is TRBJ1-6; D gene uncertain. This CDR3 contains 15 residues. Deletions cut 4 bases from V and 4 bases from J, with 11 bases between. CDR1 and CDR2 (germline): MGHRA, YSYEKL.

The chain has TRBV7-9 and TRBJ2-7; D might be TRBD1 (6 bases). Trimming stripped 4 bases from V and 6 bases from J, with 16 bases between. There are 14 residues in the CDR3. Germline-derived CDR1 and CDR2 are SEHNR and FQNEAQ (reference sequence). In DNA form, the CDR3 reads TGTGCCAGCAGCTGGGGATTACAGGGAAGCGAGCAGTACTTC. Its translation is CASSWGLQGSEQYF.

The chain links TRBV4-2 to TRBJ1-5; the D is unclear. Germline CDR1 and CDR2: LGHNA and YNFKEQ. The CDR3 has 15 residues. V was trimmed by 5 bases and J by 5 bases, leaving 16 bases between them. This CDR3 is CASSETAVGYQPQHF. DNA of the CDR3: TGTGCCAGCAGCGAGACGGCCGTGGGCTATCAGCCCCAGCATTTT.

A single count supports this clone. The chain joins TRBV4-3 to TRBJ2-7; 9 bases are shared with TRBD2. Trimming took 3 bases from V and 5 from J; bases not matched to a gene: 14. Germline-derived CDR1 and CDR2 are LGHNA and YSLEER. The CDR3 is 17 residues long. The CDR3 nucleotides are TGCGCCAGCAGCCAGCTGACTAGCGGAAGGGCCCTCCACGAGCAGTACTTC. Translation gives CASSQLTSGRALHEQYF.

V usage is TRBV28 and J usage is TRBJ2-5; TRBD2 aligns across 8 bases. The CDR3 sequence is 14 residues long. V shed 7 bases, J shed 4 bases, and the junction held 8 bases outside the gene matches. From germline, CDR1 is MDHEN and CDR2 SYDVKM. CDR3 loop: CASNPRSGRETQYF. CDR3 in DNA: TGTGCCAGCAACCCGCGGAGCGGGAGAGAGACCCAGTACTTC.

This clone is a singleton in its sample. The V gene is TRBV2, the J gene TRBJ1-4, with D unresolved. CDR1 and CDR2 from the germline V gene are SNHLY and FYNNEI. The CDR3 runs to 14 residues. V was trimmed by 3 bases and J by 0 bases, leaving 5 bases between them. CDR3: CASSDGATNEKLFF. The CDR3 DNA sequence: TGTGCCAGCAGTGACGGGGCAACTAATGAAAAACTGTTTTTT. The entire variable domain, with the rest obtained from reference TRBV2 and TRBJ1-4, is as follows: EPEVTQTPSHQVTQMGQEVILRCVPISNHLYFYWYRQILGQKVEFLVSFYNNEISEKSEIFDDQFSVERPDGSNFTLKIRSTKLEDSAMYFCASSDGATNEKLFFGSGTQLSVL.

The chain is built from TRBV7-9 and TRBJ2-3; no clear D. Per the germline V gene, CDR1 is SEHNR and CDR2 is FQNEAQ (reference sequence). This CDR3 comprises 15 residues. Trimming left V 1 base short and J 0 bases short, with 8 bases between. The CDR3 region is CASSLEASSTDTQYF. For the CDR3, the DNA is TGTGCCAGCAGCTTAGAAGCTTCCAGCACAGATACGCAGTATTTT.

This clone appeared a few times. V gene TRBV27 combines with J gene TRBJ1-4; 8 bases are shared with TRBD1. This CDR3 has 17 residues. After removal of 4 bases from V and 4 bases from J, the junction contained 11 bases not matched to a gene. From germline, CDR1 is MNHEY and CDR2 SMNVEV (reference sequence). The CDR3 reads CASSSQGEPLLNEKLFF. In nucleotides, the CDR3 is TGTGCCAGCAGTTCACAGGGGGAACCGCTCCTTAATGAAAAACTGTTTTTT.

V gene TRBV4-2 combines with J gene TRBJ1-2; no clear D gene. Trimming stripped 4 bases from V and 6 bases from J, with 9 bases between. CDR3 size: 12 residues. Germline V lookup: CDR1 LGHNA, CDR2 YNFKEQ. In DNA form, the CDR3 reads TGTGCCAGCAGCCCCCTAGGTGATGGCTACACCTTC. Translated: CASSPLGDGYTF.

This clone was found once. V gene TRBV7-2 combines with J gene TRBJ2-1; 8 bases fit TRBD2. This CDR3 is built from 17 residues. The junction had 14 bases not matched to a gene; V was cut back by 5 bases and J by 5 bases. Per the germline V gene, CDR1 is SGHTA and CDR2 is FQGNSA. The chain's CDR3 is CASSPSSGTRANNEQFF. DNA of the CDR3: TGTGCCAGCAGCCCGTCATCCGGGACTAGAGCGAACAATGAGCAGTTCTTC.

The chain employs TRBV2 and TRBJ2-1; 12 bases line up with TRBD2. This CDR3 contains 16 residues. In germline, CDR1 is SNHLY, CDR2 FYNNEI. V lost 5 bases to trimming and J lost 1 base; unmatched junction nucleotides: 3. Written as DNA, the CDR3 is TGTGCCAGCAGTCTCACTAGCGGGGGGTCCTACAATGAGCAGTTCTTC. Protein sequence: CASSLTSGGSYNEQFF.

CDR3 residues: CASSSRLAEYNEQFF. The CDR3 nucleotides are TGTGCCAGCAGCTCCCGACTAGCGGAGTACAATGAGCAGTTCTTC. This rearrangement joins TRBV9 to TRBJ2-1; the match to TRBD2 covers 9 bases. V was clipped by 4 bases and J by 4 bases; unmatched bases: 6. This CDR3 comprises 15 residues. CDR1 is SGDLS, CDR2 YYNGEE, per germline.

The V and J genes are TRBV18 and TRBJ2-2, with D possibly being TRBD1 (6 bases). Germline lookup yields CDR1 KGHSH and CDR2 LQKENI. This CDR3 region has 18 residues. V lost 1 base to trimming and J lost 5 bases, with 20 bases between them. CDR3 bases: TGTGCCAGCTCACCACTTCCAGGGGCCTCTCTCGGGACCGGGGAGCTGTTTTTT. Translation gives CASSPLPGASLGTGELFF.

CDR3: CASSLVPGAGANVLTF. The CDR3 DNA is TGTGCCAGCAGCTTAGTACCAGGGGCTGGGGCCAACGTCCTGACTTTC. The genes are TRBV11-2 and TRBJ2-6; D might be TRBD1 (6 bases). The germline V gene encodes CDR1 SGHAT and CDR2 FQNNGV. Trimming removed 1 base from V and 2 bases from J, with 9 bases in between. The CDR3 spans 16 residues.

This clone was observed a handful of times. The chain is built from TRBV5-1 and TRBJ2-6; D unresolved. In germline, CDR1 is SGHRS, CDR2 YFSETQ. This CDR3 is 17 amino acids long. Deletions cut 4 bases from V and 1 base from J, with 15 bases between. CDR3 in amino acids: CASSLQVGASGANVLTF. CDR3 nucleotide sequence: TGCGCCAGCAGCCTCCAGGTGGGCGCATCTGGGGCCAACGTCCTGACTTTC.